This T cell receptor (beta chain) stems from a study of T cell clonotyping in hematopoietic cell transplantation. Data came from immunoSEQ multiplex PCR; TCRdb stores just in-frame clones and leaves some out. Seen here are more than 9,500 clones, around three quarters observed once, and the top ten hold roughly 14%. This clone was seen a handful of times. Recipients were bled about 28 days pretransplant and at posttransplant days 30, 100, 180. In germline, CDR1 is MDHEN, CDR2 SYDVKM. The CDR3 runs to 16 residues. With 1 base clipped from V and 1 base from J, the junction kept 3 bases outside the gene matches.

Sequenced here: peripheral blood mononuclear cells, sampled 180 days after allogeneic stem cell transplant. This clonotype was sampled from a male patient between 60 and 69 years old who had an allogeneic stem cell transplant from an unrelated donor, so the T cells may come from the graft donor. Some clones in this sample may be carry-over from other donors' samples. This sequence joins TRBV28 and TRBJ2-3; TRBD1 matches 9 bases. The CDR3 is CASSLLTGGGTDTQYF. CDR3 nucleotide sequence: TGTGCCAGCAGTTTATTGACAGGGGGGGGCACAGATACGCAGTATTTT.